Listed below are T cell receptor beta chains from one sample, sequenced in a study of blood T cell repertoires in COVID-19. Profiled with immunoSEQ multiplex PCR; TCRdb holds only in-frame clones, not every one. The sample includes 90,000 to 110,000 clones, 85% of them seen just once. The sample taken for sequencing was peripheral blood. The receptors shown here come from a man aged 45-65 years with acute or convalescent COVID-19. Both conserved end residues are part of each CDR3. Fields, in order: J gene, D gene, V gene, CDR3 length, CDR3 protein. The D gene is left open where the match is weak.

TRBJ2-7 NA TRBV19 17 CASSIDLRGSRTYEQYF
TRBJ2-7 TRBD2 TRBV11-2 15 CASSSWGSGRHEQYF
TRBJ2-1 TRBD2 TRBV2 14 CASGGLAGRYEQFF
TRBJ2-5 TRBD2 TRBV28 17 CASSSPAAGDRQETQYF
TRBJ2-5 TRBD1 TRBV15 16 CATSAYRDRVQETQYF
TRBJ2-5 NA TRBV9 16 CASSVAGGRHQETQYF
TRBJ2-7 TRBD2 TRBV19 16 CASSIAPAGGPYEQYF
TRBJ2-1 NA TRBV5-8 13 CASSTDYVHEQFF
TRBJ1-3 TRBD1 TRBV28 15 CASSSTGTDGNTIYF
TRBJ2-5 TRBD2 TRBV29-1 14 CSVELAGVQETQYF
TRBJ2-3 TRBD2 TRBV4-1 17 CASSQLGTSGRRDTQYF
TRBJ2-6 TRBD2 TRBV3-1/TRBV3-2 19 CASSQDRLAGHSGANVLTF
TRBJ1-6 NA TRBV21-1 13 CASSKQIISPLHF
TRBJ1-6 TRBD1 TRBV27 15 CASSLSGTGVSPLHF
TRBJ1-6 TRBD1 TRBV5-4 15 CASSSLGQGISPLHF
TRBJ2-5 NA TRBV9 14 CASSPRTSGETQYF
TRBJ2-2 TRBD1 TRBV6-5 15 CASSYPGQATGELFF
TRBJ2-1 TRBD2 TRBV6-6 15 CASSFQTSGGDEQFF